This T cell receptor (beta chain) was found in a study of cytomegalovirus exposure and HLA in healthy donors. The overall study: An earlier analysis found some 100 million unique TCR beta sequences from about 190 million T cells.

PCR primers comprised 60 Vbeta and 13 Jbeta primers. Clones were read by immunoSEQ multiplex PCR, and TCRdb kept only the in-frame ones, dropping some. The repertoire holds tens of thousands of clones, with roughly three quarters as singletons. The sequence derives from a young man in good health and CMV-seronegative. The sample consisted of PBMCs.

The CDR3 DNA reads as TGTGCCAGCGTGAATGGGGCGGCGCGGACTGAAGCTTTCTTT. The encoded protein is CASVNGAARTEAFF. The V gene is TRBV6-1, the J gene TRBJ1-1, with a possible D match to TRBD1 (5 bases). This CDR3 has 14 amino acids. The V end was cut by 8 bases, the J end by 5 bases, with 18 bases between. CDR1 MNHNS and CDR2 SASEGT come from the germline V gene.